The rows below give T cell receptor beta chains drawn from one sample of a study of T cell responses to AZD1222 COVID-19 vaccine. Using immunoSEQ multiplex PCR, the repertoire was profiled, and TCRdb retains in-frame clones only, with some absent. The repertoire holds about 140,000 clones, with roughly 85% as singletons. The sequencing here drew on peripheral blood, taken 28 days after the second dose of the MenACWY control vaccine. These receptors were taken from an adult who received the MenACWY meningococcal vaccine as a control. Both conserved end residues are part of each CDR3. Each record gives: D gene, J gene, clone size, V gene, CDR3 protein, CDR3 DNA. The D gene is left open where the match is weak. The size of a clone is reported for some rows only, either as once, few or many, or as a class for expanded clones.

d_gene: .
j_gene: TRBJ1-2
abundance: .
v_gene: TRBV7-2
CDR3aa: CASSADGNYGYTF
CDR3nt: TGTGCCAGCAGCGCGGACGGAAACTATGGCTACACCTTC

d_gene: .
j_gene: TRBJ1-3
abundance: .
v_gene: TRBV7-9
CDR3aa: CASSPLGGQVGNTIYF
CDR3nt: TGTGCCAGCAGCCCCCTCGGGGGGCAGGTGGGAAACACCATATATTTT

d_gene: .
j_gene: TRBJ1-1
abundance: .
v_gene: TRBV5-8
CDR3aa: CASSLASWGGTEAFF
CDR3nt: TGTGCCAGCAGCTTGGCCTCATGGGGGGGAACTGAAGCTTTCTTT

d_gene: TRBD1
j_gene: TRBJ2-2
abundance: .
v_gene: TRBV20-1
CDR3aa: CSASVQNRGHTGELFF
CDR3nt: TGCAGTGCTAGTGTCCAGAACAGGGGTCACACCGGGGAGCTGTTTTTT

d_gene: .
j_gene: TRBJ1-4
abundance: few
v_gene: TRBV7-2
CDR3aa: CASSLMKSEKLFF
CDR3nt: TGTGCCAGCAGCTTAATGAAAAGTGAAAAACTGTTTTTT

d_gene: TRBD2
j_gene: TRBJ2-1
abundance: .
v_gene: TRBV6-2/TRBV6-3
CDR3aa: CASSYSGGWSYNEQFF
CDR3nt: TGTGCCAGCAGTTACTCGGGAGGGTGGTCCTACAATGAGCAGTTCTTC

d_gene: .
j_gene: TRBJ2-1
abundance: .
v_gene: TRBV11-2
CDR3aa: CASSLASGAGNEQFF
CDR3nt: TGTGCCAGCAGCTTAGCATCCGGGGCAGGCAATGAGCAGTTCTTC

d_gene: .
j_gene: TRBJ1-5
abundance: .
v_gene: TRBV24-1
CDR3aa: CATSDRDGGNQPQHF
CDR3nt: TGTGCCACCAGTGACCGGGACGGGGGAAATCAGCCCCAGCATTTT

d_gene: .
j_gene: TRBJ2-1
abundance: .
v_gene: TRBV6-5
CDR3aa: CASVSASEYNEQFF
CDR3nt: TGTGCCAGTGTATCAGCTAGCGAATACAATGAGCAGTTCTTC

d_gene: TRBD2
j_gene: TRBJ2-5
abundance: once
v_gene: TRBV7-2
CDR3aa: CASTLAGVETQYF
CDR3nt: TGTGCCAGCACGCTAGCGGGAGTAGAGACCCAGTACTTC

d_gene: TRBD1
j_gene: TRBJ1-2
abundance: .
v_gene: TRBV7-2
CDR3aa: CASSYRDSWGYTF
CDR3nt: TGTGCCAGCAGCTATCGGGACAGTTGGGGCTACACCTTC

d_gene: .
j_gene: TRBJ2-7
abundance: .
v_gene: TRBV6-2/TRBV6-3
CDR3aa: CASGPREQYF
CDR3nt: TGTGCCAGTGGCCCTCGGGAGCAGTACTTC

d_gene: .
j_gene: TRBJ1-5
abundance: .
v_gene: TRBV27
CDR3aa: CASSLWGVGNQPQHF
CDR3nt: TGTGCCAGCAGTTTATGGGGGGTGGGCAATCAGCCCCAGCATTTT

d_gene: .
j_gene: TRBJ2-5
abundance: .
v_gene: TRBV15
CDR3aa: CATSRGEQAQGETQYF
CDR3nt: TGTGCCACCAGCAGGGGGGAACAGGCCCAAGGAGAGACCCAGTACTTC

d_gene: .
j_gene: TRBJ2-7
abundance: once
v_gene: TRBV5-1
CDR3aa: CASSPQGNSYEQYF
CDR3nt: TGCGCCAGCAGCCCCCAGGGGAACTCCTACGAGCAGTACTTC

d_gene: TRBD1
j_gene: TRBJ1-2
abundance: .
v_gene: TRBV30
CDR3aa: CAQVTGGPGYTF
CDR3nt: TGTGCTCAAGTCACAGGGGGCCCTGGCTACACCTTC

d_gene: .
j_gene: TRBJ1-4
abundance: .
v_gene: TRBV7-9
CDR3aa: CASNSRQGGEKLFF
CDR3nt: TGTGCCAGCAACTCGAGGCAGGGAGGCGAAAAACTGTTTTTT

d_gene: .
j_gene: TRBJ1-1
abundance: .
v_gene: TRBV19
CDR3aa: CASSRGEYEAFF
CDR3nt: TGTGCCAGTAGCAGGGGAGAATATGAAGCTTTCTTT

d_gene: .
j_gene: TRBJ2-3
abundance: once
v_gene: TRBV4-1
CDR3aa: CASSQVTRRDTQYF
CDR3nt: TGCGCCAGCAGCCAAGTGACTAGGCGAGATACGCAGTATTTT

d_gene: TRBD1
j_gene: TRBJ1-2
abundance: .
v_gene: TRBV6-5
CDR3aa: CASSSRRRGSYGYTF
CDR3nt: TGTGCCAGCAGTTCCCGCCGCAGGGGGTCATATGGCTACACCTTC

d_gene: .
j_gene: TRBJ1-1
abundance: .
v_gene: TRBV28
CDR3aa: CASSSSNTEAFF
CDR3nt: TGTGCCAGCAGCTCATCGAACACTGAAGCTTTCTTT

d_gene: TRBD2
j_gene: TRBJ2-7
abundance: .
v_gene: TRBV4-1
CDR3aa: CASRPDTTGLPGYEQYF
CDR3nt: TGCGCCAGCAGACCTGATACGACGGGACTACCCGGGTACGAGCAGTACTTC

d_gene: .
j_gene: TRBJ1-2
abundance: .
v_gene: TRBV3-1/TRBV3-2
CDR3aa: CASSQGRGAHYGYTF
CDR3nt: TGTGCCAGCAGCCAAGGTAGAGGGGCCCACTATGGCTACACCTTC

d_gene: .
j_gene: TRBJ1-2
abundance: .
v_gene: TRBV6-4
CDR3aa: CASSASSEGGNGYTF
CDR3nt: TGTGCCAGCAGTGCTTCCTCTGAGGGAGGTAATGGCTACACCTTC

d_gene: TRBD1
j_gene: TRBJ1-2
abundance: few
v_gene: TRBV5-5
CDR3aa: CASSSQTGGYGYTF
CDR3nt: TGTGCCAGCAGCTCCCAGACAGGGGGGTATGGCTACACCTTC

d_gene: .
j_gene: TRBJ1-1
abundance: .
v_gene: TRBV7-9
CDR3aa: CASSPGEGEVNTEAFF
CDR3nt: TGTGCCAGCAGCCCTGGGGAGGGGGAGGTAAACACTGAAGCTTTCTTT

d_gene: TRBD2
j_gene: TRBJ2-3
abundance: .
v_gene: TRBV28
CDR3aa: CASSLPGGGTDTQYF
CDR3nt: TGTGCCAGCAGTTTGCCCGGGGGGGGCACAGATACGCAGTATTTT

d_gene: .
j_gene: TRBJ2-7
abundance: .
v_gene: TRBV7-2
CDR3aa: CASSLGRPRGGYEQYF
CDR3nt: TGTGCCAGCAGCCTCGGCCGCCCGAGGGGCGGCTACGAGCAGTACTTC

d_gene: TRBD2
j_gene: TRBJ2-7
abundance: .
v_gene: TRBV29-1
CDR3aa: CSVELREGNEQYF
CDR3nt: TGCAGCGTTGAACTGCGGGAGGGGAACGAGCAGTACTTC

d_gene: .
j_gene: TRBJ1-1
abundance: .
v_gene: TRBV5-1
CDR3aa: CASAPAAGLPEAFF
CDR3nt: TGCGCCAGCGCTCCCGCCGCCGGGCTCCCTGAAGCTTTCTTT

d_gene: TRBD2
j_gene: TRBJ2-1
abundance: .
v_gene: TRBV6-2/TRBV6-3
CDR3aa: CASSYAAPRLAGPYNEQFF
CDR3nt: TGTGCCAGCAGTTACGCTGCCCCTAGACTAGCGGGACCGTACAATGAGCAGTTCTTC

d_gene: .
j_gene: TRBJ2-2
abundance: .
v_gene: TRBV12-2
CDR3aa: CASDQGNTGELFF
CDR3nt: TGTGCAAGTGATCAGGGTAACACCGGGGAGCTGTTTTTT

d_gene: .
j_gene: TRBJ2-4
abundance: .
v_gene: TRBV9
CDR3aa: CASSAGGKNIQYF
CDR3nt: TGTGCCAGCAGCGCAGGGGGGAAAAACATTCAGTACTTC

d_gene: TRBD2
j_gene: TRBJ2-1
abundance: .
v_gene: TRBV7-9
CDR3aa: CASSSPRGGTSSYNEQFF
CDR3nt: TGTGCCAGCAGCTCGCCCCGGGGAGGGACTAGTAGTTACAATGAGCAGTTCTTC

d_gene: TRBD1
j_gene: TRBJ1-2
abundance: .
v_gene: TRBV5-1
CDR3aa: CASSLSGPRGGGYTF
CDR3nt: TGCGCCAGCAGCCTATCTGGACCCAGGGGGGGTGGCTACACCTTC

d_gene: .
j_gene: TRBJ1-3
abundance: once
v_gene: TRBV3-1/TRBV3-2
CDR3aa: CASSQGRRQGSGNTIYF
CDR3nt: TGTGCCAGCAGCCAAGGCCGCAGGCAGGGGAGCGGAAACACCATATATTTT

d_gene: .
j_gene: TRBJ1-2
abundance: .
v_gene: TRBV30
CDR3aa: CAWSVLGNYGYTF
CDR3nt: TGTGCCTGGAGTGTTTTAGGGAACTATGGCTACACCTTC